Listed below are T cell receptor beta chains from one sample, sequenced in a study of cytomegalovirus exposure and HLA in healthy donors. The assay was immunoSEQ multiplex PCR, and TCRdb's table has in-frame clones only and misses some. Seen here are 120,000 or so clones, over 60% observed once, and the top ten hold just under 6.5%. The sample consisted of PBMCs. These receptors were collected from a woman aged 40 to 55 in good health and CMV-seronegative. The CDR3 runs from the conserved cysteine through the conserved F or W. Fields, in order: J gene, V gene, D gene, CDR3 protein. The D gene is left open where the match is weak.

>TRBJ1-2|TRBV7-9|TRBD1
CASSSRIGQGDYGYTF
>TRBJ2-7|TRBV15|NA
CATSRDRDDYEQYF
>TRBJ1-6|TRBV4-1|NA
CASSLSARRPLHF
>TRBJ2-1|TRBV5-6|NA
CASSSGLNEQFF
>TRBJ2-5|TRBV14|NA
CASSLLWGDSKETQYF
>TRBJ1-5|TRBV7-2|NA
CASSYNNQPQHF
>TRBJ2-5|TRBV7-2|TRBD2
CASSLGPLAGLETQYF
>TRBJ2-1|TRBV29-1|TRBD2
CSVEDLGLAGYNEQFF
>TRBJ1-4|TRBV7-9|NA
CSSSRTPSGLNEKLFF
>TRBJ2-3|TRBV5-4|NA
CASRTSTDTQYF